Presented here are 17 T cell receptor beta chains from one specimen sequenced in a study of blood T cell repertoires in COVID-19. Clones were read by immunoSEQ multiplex PCR, and TCRdb kept only the in-frame ones, dropping some. The repertoire holds about 220,000 clones, 82% seen once, with approximately 3.1% in the top ten. The sample taken for sequencing was PBMCs or T cells enriched from blood (not recorded which). Receptor source: a woman aged 60-70 years who had recovered from COVID-19.

The rearrangement links TRBV7-9 to TRBJ1-6, with D possibly matching TRBD1 (5 bases). The germline V gene has CDR1 SEHNR and CDR2 FQNEAQ (reference sequence). The CDR3 is 16 amino acids. With 4 bases removed from V and 0 bases from J, the gap between germline ends came to 10 bases. For the CDR3, the DNA is TGTGCCAGCAGCTCGGACACCCGCTCCTATAATTCACCCCTCCACTTT. Amino acids: CASSSDTRSYNSPLHF.

The CDR3 protein is CASSSLAGSSYEQYF. In DNA, the CDR3 is TGTGCCAGCAGCTCCTTAGCGGGCTCATCCTACGAGCAGTACTTC. V and J are TRBV11-2 and TRBJ2-7, with 7 bases that match TRBD2. CDR1 is SGHAT and CDR2 is FQNNGV in the germline V gene. After removal of 4 bases from V and 1 base from J, the junction contained 7 bases not matched to a gene. The CDR3 runs to 15 residues.

V and J are TRBV29-1 and TRBJ1-1; 7 positions agree with TRBD1. The V segment lost 7 bases and the J segment 3 bases; nucleotides outside the gene matches: 8. The CDR3 consists of 13 residues. Germline CDR1 is SQVTM and CDR2 is ANQGSEA. The CDR3 here is CSANTGTDTEAFF. Here the CDR3 DNA reads TGCAGCGCGAACACCGGGACAGACACTGAAGCTTTCTTT.

The gene calls are TRBV29-1 and TRBJ2-7, with TRBD1 identical over 7 bases. The CDR3 is 14 amino acids. The trim removed 4 bases at V and 5 bases at J, leaving 11 bases unmatched. Germline CDR1 SQVTM, CDR2 ANQGSEA. CDR3 protein: CSVVVAGGIDEQYF. For the CDR3, the DNA is TGCAGCGTTGTTGTCGCAGGGGGTATCGACGAGCAGTACTTC.

Concerning this clone itself: This specimen includes other DNA sequences encoding the same CDR3. V and J are TRBV19 and TRBJ2-1; TRBD1 agrees at 7 bases. From germline, CDR1 is LNHDA and CDR2 SQIVND (reference sequence). Trimming cost V 6 bases and J 7 bases; bases outside gene matches: 6. The CDR3 is 13 amino acids. CDR3 DNA: TGTGCCAGTAGCCCCAGGGGGTATAATGAGCAGTTCTTC. This codes for CASSPRGYNEQFF. Drawing the rest from reference TRBV19 and TRBJ2-1, the complete variable domain is DGGITQSPKYLFRKEGQNVTLSCEQNLNHDAMYWYRQDPGQGLRLIYYSQIVNDFQKGDIAEGYSVSREKKESFPLTVTSAQKNPTAFYLCASSPRGYNEQFFGPGTRLTVL.

The chain is built from TRBV7-2 and TRBJ1-5, with TRBD1 matching 9 bases. V lost 5 bases and J lost 7; bases outside the gene matches: 6. Germline assignment: CDR1 SGHTA and CDR2 FQGNSA. This CDR3 is built from 14 residues. CDR3 sequence: CASSPGQGRQPQHF. The CDR3 DNA reads as TGTGCCAGCAGCCCTGGACAGGGGAGGCAGCCCCAGCATTTT. Complete variable domain (other parts from reference TRBV7-2 and TRBJ1-5): GAGVSQSPSNKVTEKGKDVELRCDPISGHTALYWYRQSLGQGLEFLIYFQGNSAPDKSGLPSDRFSAERTGGSVSTLTIQRTQQEDSAVYLCASSPGQGRQPQHFGDGTRLSIL.

This chain uses TRBV27 with TRBJ2-2, with 7 bases that match TRBD1. J lost 1 base, V lost 5 bases, and 7 bases had no gene match. CDR3 length equals 16 residues. Germline CDR1 reads MNHEY; CDR2 reads SMNVEV (reference sequence). CDR3 sequence: CASSPLGQQNTGELFF. In DNA, the CDR3 is TGTGCCAGCAGTCCCCTGGGACAGCAGAACACCGGGGAGCTGTTTTTT.

The V gene is TRBV6-5, the J gene TRBJ1-2; D possibly corresponds to TRBD1 (6 bases). V lost 10 bases and J 4 bases, leaving 22 bases between the germline ends. From germline, CDR1 is MNHEY and CDR2 SVGAGI. CDR3 size: 15 residues. The DNA for the CDR3 is TGTGCCACGCTCGGGACATTAAAACGGGGCTATGGCTACACCTTC. It yields the protein CATLGTLKRGYGYTF.

The chain combines TRBV5-1 with TRBJ1-6; 10 positions agree with TRBD1. The CDR3 covers 14 residues. From germline, CDR1 is SGHRS and CDR2 YFSETQ. J gave up 7 bases and V 4 bases, and 2 bases lay outside the gene matches. The CDR3 sequence: CASSMGQGNSPLHF. The DNA of the CDR3 is TGCGCCAGCAGCATGGGACAGGGGAATTCACCCCTCCACTTT.

The rearrangement links TRBV5-1 to TRBJ2-2; D is possibly TRBD1 (7 bases). Germline V gives CDR1 SGHRS, CDR2 YFSETQ. V lost 0 bases and J 6 bases, leaving 27 bases between the germline ends. The CDR3 extends over 20 amino acids. The CDR3 protein is CASSLDIFGGGASNPGELFF. In nucleotides, the CDR3 is TGCGCCAGCAGCTTGGATATTTTCGGAGGGGGCGCTTCCAACCCCGGGGAGCTGTTTTTT.

This chain links TRBV7-2 with TRBJ2-1, with 9 bases fitting TRBD2. The CDR3 extends over 21 amino acids. The V and J ends lost 0 bases and 0 bases, in that order; junction bases with no gene match: 15. CDR1 and CDR2 from the germline V gene are SGHTA and FQGNSA. CDR3: CASSLAGVSGRGNPSYNEQFF. CDR3 nucleotides: TGTGCCAGCAGCTTAGCGGGGGTTAGCGGGAGAGGGAATCCCTCCTACAATGAGCAGTTCTTC.

This clone was seen a single time. The chain links TRBV6-6 to TRBJ2-5; maybe TRBD1 (6 bases). V lost 5 bases, J lost 5 bases, and 12 bases lay in between. The germline V gene has CDR1 MNHNY and CDR2 SVGAGI (reference sequence). The CDR3 spans 13 residues. The CDR3 DNA reads TGTGCCAGCAGTCTACAGGGAAGTGAGACCCAGTACTTC. Protein: CASSLQGSETQYF.

This chain links TRBV9 with TRBJ1-4; 7 bases line up with TRBD1. The CDR3 is 15 residues long. The germline CDR1 and CDR2 sequences are SGDLS and YYNGEE. Trimming took 4 bases from V and 8 from J; bases not matched to a gene: 11. Written as DNA, the CDR3 is TGTGCCAGCAGCACCTCCAGGGGGGTAGGGGAAAAACTGTTTTTT. It codes for CASSTSRGVGEKLFF.

The J gene is TRBJ2-2, the V gene TRBV2; no clear D gene. The CDR3 totals 13 residues. CDR1 and CDR2 (germline): SNHLY, FYNNEI. With 6 bases removed from V and 1 base from J, the gap between germline ends came to 6 bases. In DNA, the CDR3 is TGTGCCAGCAGGGCGGAGAACACCGGGGAGCTGTTTTTT. Protein sequence: CASRAENTGELFF.

Only a few counts were recorded for this clone. The chain has TRBV7-2 and TRBJ2-5, with D perhaps matching TRBD1 (6 bases). The CDR3 sequence is 15 residues long. Between the trimmed V and J ends, which lost 2 bases and 5 bases, there was a span of 15 bases. Germline assignment: CDR1 SGHTA and CDR2 FQGNSA. CDR3 sequence (DNA): TGTGCCAGCAGCTTACTCACTGGGACAAGTGAGACCCAGTACTTC. Translating it yields CASSLLTGTSETQYF.

The rearrangement joins TRBV4-1 to TRBJ2-4, with 8 nucleotides matching TRBD2. Unmatched junction bases numbered 7, after V lost 1 base and J lost 5 bases. CDR3 length: 16 residues. CDR1 and CDR2 (germline): MGHRA, YSYEKL. The CDR3 DNA is TGCGCCAGCAGCCAAGCTATTGCGGGGGGCCAAAACATTCAGTACTTC. Translated: CASSQAIAGGQNIQYF.

The chain is built from TRBV5-5 and TRBJ2-3, with TRBD2 matching 8 bases. Trimming removed 0 bases from V and 4 bases from J; junction bases left unmatched: 7. This CDR3 is 16 amino acids long. Germline-derived CDR1 and CDR2 are SGHKS and YYEKEE (reference sequence). The CDR3 DNA reads TGTGCCAGCAGCTTGGTCGGGGGGGGCCGCCCAGATACGCAGTATTTT. Its protein is CASSLVGGGRPDTQYF.